This entry features one T cell receptor (beta chain) sequence. The antigen remains unidentified. A multiplex PCR was run with 60 Vbeta primers and 13 Jbeta primers. The table came from immunoSEQ multiplex PCR; TCRdb's copy has only in-frame clones and leaves some out. The repertoire has 130,000 or so clones, 75% of them found once; the top ten carry under 3%. CDR1 is SNHLY, CDR2 FYNNEI, per germline. V shed 4 bases, J shed 4 bases, and the junction held 6 bases outside the gene matches. This CDR3 contains 14 residues. The sample comes from a study of cytomegalovirus exposure and HLA in healthy donors. Study background: In a previous analysis, more than 90 million unique TCR beta sequences were found from 150 million to 200 million T cells.

The study, taken as a whole, reports: The investigators catalogued 150 or so TCR beta chains as cytomegalovirus-associated. Solely CMV serostatus was available to characterize immune exposure.

Sequencing used PBMCs. The chain links TRBV2 to TRBJ1-1, with TRBD1 matching 7 bases. The clonotype comes from a woman aged 35 to 49 in good health and CMV-seropositive. The CDR3 sequence is CASSVRQGGTEAFF. DNA for the CDR3: TGTGCCAGCAGTGTCAGGCAGGGGGGCACTGAAGCTTTCTTT.